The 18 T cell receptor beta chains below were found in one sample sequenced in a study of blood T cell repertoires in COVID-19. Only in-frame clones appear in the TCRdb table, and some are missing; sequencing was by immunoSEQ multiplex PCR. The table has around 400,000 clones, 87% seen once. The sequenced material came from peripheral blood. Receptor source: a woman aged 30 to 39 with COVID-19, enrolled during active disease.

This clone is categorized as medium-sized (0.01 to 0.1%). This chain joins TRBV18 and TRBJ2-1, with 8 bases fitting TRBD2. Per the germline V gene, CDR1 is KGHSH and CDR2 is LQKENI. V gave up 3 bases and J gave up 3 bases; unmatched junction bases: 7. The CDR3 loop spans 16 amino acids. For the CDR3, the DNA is TGTGCCAGCTCACCCTTCCCGGGAGGGCTCTACAATGAGCAGTTCTTC. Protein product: CASSPFPGGLYNEQFF.

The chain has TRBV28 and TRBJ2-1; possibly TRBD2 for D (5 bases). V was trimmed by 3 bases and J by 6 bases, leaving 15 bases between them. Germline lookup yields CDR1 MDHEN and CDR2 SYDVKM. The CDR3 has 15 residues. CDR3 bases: TGTGCCAGCAGTTTCAGTGGGAGCCTACCCAATGAGCAGTTCTTC. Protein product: CASSFSGSLPNEQFF.

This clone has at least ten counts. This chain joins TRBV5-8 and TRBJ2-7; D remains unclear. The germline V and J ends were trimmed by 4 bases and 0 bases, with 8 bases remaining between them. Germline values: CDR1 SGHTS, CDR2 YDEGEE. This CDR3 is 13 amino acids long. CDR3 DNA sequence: TGTGCCAGCAGCCATTCAGACTCCTACGAGCAGTACTTC. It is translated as CASSHSDSYEQYF.

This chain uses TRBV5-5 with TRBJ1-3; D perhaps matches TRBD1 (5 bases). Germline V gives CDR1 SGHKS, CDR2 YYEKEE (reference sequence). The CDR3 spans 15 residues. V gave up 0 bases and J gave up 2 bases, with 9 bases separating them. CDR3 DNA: TGTGCCAGCAGCTTGGGGACACGACCTGGAAACACCATATATTTT. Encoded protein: CASSLGTRPGNTIYF.

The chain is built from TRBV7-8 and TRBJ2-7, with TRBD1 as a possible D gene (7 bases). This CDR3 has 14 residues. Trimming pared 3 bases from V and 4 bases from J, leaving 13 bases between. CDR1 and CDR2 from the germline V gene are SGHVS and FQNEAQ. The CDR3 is CASSLAGGRYEQYF. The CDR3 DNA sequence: TGTGCCAGCAGCTTGGCAGGGGGGAGATACGAGCAGTACTTC.

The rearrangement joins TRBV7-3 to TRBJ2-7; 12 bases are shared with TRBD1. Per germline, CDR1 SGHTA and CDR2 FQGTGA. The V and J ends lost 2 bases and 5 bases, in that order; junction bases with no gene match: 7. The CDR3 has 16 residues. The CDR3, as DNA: TGTGCCAGCAGCTTAGGCCCGGGACAGGGGGCCAACGAGCAGTACTTC. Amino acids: CASSLGPGQGANEQYF.

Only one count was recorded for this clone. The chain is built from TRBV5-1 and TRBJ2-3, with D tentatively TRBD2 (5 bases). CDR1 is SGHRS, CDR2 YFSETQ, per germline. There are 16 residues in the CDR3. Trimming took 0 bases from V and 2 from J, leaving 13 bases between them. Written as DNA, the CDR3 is TGCGCCAGCAGCTTGGGATTCAGCGGAGACACAGATACGCAGTATTTT. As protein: CASSLGFSGDTDTQYF. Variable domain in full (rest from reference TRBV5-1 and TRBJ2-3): KAGVTQTPRYLIKTRGQQVTLSCSPISGHRSVSWYQQTPGQGLQFLFEYFSETQRNKGNFPGRFSGRQFSNSRSEMNVSTLELGDSALYLCASSLGFSGDTDTQYFGPGTRLTVL.

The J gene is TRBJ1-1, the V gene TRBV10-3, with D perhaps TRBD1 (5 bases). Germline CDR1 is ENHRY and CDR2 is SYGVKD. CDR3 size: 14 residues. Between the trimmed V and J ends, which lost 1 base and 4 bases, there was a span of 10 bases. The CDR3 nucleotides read TGTGCCATCAGTGAGTGGGGGGTAGGCACTGAAGCTTTCTTT. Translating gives CAISEWGVGTEAFF.

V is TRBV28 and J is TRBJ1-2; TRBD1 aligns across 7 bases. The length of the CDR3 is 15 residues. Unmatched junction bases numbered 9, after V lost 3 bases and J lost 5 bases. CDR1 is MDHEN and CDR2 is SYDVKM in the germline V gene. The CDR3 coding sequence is TGTGCCAGCAGTTTTCCCGGAGGGGGCTTTTATGGCTACACCTTC. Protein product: CASSFPGGGFYGYTF.

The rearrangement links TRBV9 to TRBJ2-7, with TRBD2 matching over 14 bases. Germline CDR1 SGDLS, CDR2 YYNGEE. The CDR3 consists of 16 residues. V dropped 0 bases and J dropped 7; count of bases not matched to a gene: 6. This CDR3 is CASSVAGGLAGDEQYF. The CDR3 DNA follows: TGTGCCAGCAGCGTAGCCGGGGGACTAGCGGGAGATGAGCAGTACTTC.

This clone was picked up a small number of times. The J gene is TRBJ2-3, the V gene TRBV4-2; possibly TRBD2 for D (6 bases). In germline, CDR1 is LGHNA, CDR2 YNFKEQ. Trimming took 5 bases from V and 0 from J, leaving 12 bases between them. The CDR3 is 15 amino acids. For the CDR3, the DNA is TGTGCCAGCAGCAAGAGCGGGCCTAGCACAGATACGCAGTATTTT. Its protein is CASSKSGPSTDTQYF.

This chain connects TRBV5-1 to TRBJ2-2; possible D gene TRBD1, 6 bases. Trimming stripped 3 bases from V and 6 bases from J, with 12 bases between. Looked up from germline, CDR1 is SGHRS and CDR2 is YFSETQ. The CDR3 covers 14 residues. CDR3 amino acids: CASSYRERAGELFF. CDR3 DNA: TGCGCCAGCAGCTACAGGGAGAGGGCCGGGGAGCTGTTTTTT.

CDR3 sequence (DNA): TGCAGCGTTGAAGACTGGACTAGCGATGGGCAGTACTTC. Translating gives CSVEDWTSDGQYF. This sequence joins TRBV29-1 and TRBJ2-7; TRBD2 matches at 9 bases. The CDR3 sequence is 13 residues long. The germline CDR1 and CDR2 sequences are SQVTM and ANQGSEA. V was clipped by 0 bases and J by 9 bases; unmatched bases: 6.

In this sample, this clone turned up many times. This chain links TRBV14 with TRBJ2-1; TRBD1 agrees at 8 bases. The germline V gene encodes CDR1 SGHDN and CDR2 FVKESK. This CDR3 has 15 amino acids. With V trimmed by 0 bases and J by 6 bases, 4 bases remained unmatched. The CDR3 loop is CASSQDWTGINEQFF. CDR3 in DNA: TGTGCCAGCAGCCAAGATTGGACAGGGATCAATGAGCAGTTCTTC.

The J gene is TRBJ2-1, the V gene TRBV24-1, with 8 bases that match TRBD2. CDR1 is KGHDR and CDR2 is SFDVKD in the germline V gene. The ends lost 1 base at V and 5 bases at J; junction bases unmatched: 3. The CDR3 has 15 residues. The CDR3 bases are TGTGCCACCAGTGATTTCCTAGCGGGTCACAATGAGCAGTTCTTC. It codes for CATSDFLAGHNEQFF.

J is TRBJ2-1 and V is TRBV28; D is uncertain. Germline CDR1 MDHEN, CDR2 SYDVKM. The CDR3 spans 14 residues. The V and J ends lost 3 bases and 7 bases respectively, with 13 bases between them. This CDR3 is CASSLVTVGNEQFF. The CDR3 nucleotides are TGTGCCAGCAGTTTGGTGACTGTGGGTAATGAGCAGTTCTTC.

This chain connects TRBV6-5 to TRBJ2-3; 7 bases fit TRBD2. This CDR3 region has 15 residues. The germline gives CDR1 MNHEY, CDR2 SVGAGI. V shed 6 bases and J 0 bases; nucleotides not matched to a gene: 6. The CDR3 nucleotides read TGTGCCAGCAGGGTCCTAGCGGCTAGCACAGATACGCAGTATTTT. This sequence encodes CASRVLAASTDTQYF.

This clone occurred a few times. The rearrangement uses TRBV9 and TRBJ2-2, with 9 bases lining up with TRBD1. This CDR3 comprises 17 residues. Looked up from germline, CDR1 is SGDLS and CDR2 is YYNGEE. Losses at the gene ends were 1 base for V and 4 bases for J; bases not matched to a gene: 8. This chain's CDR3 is CASSVSPGTGPTGELFF. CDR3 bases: TGTGCCAGCAGCGTATCCCCCGGGACAGGGCCCACCGGGGAGCTGTTTTTT.